A selection of T cell receptor beta chains follows, all from one sample in a study of tumor-infiltrating lymphocytes in primary liver carcinoma. From the multiplex PCR reads, TCRdb called clonotypes with MiXCR, one entry per CDR3 protein. The profile shows 300,000 to 350,000 distinct CDR3 sequences, 65% of them singletons. Source material: peripheral blood. Receptor source: a man aged 40-49 years with primary liver carcinoma and hepatitis B virus infection. CDR3s include the opening cysteine and the closing phenylalanine or tryptophan.

v_call: TRBV5-1; j_call: TRBJ2-7; cdr3_aa: CASSPGTSGRAYVYEQYF
v_call: TRBV29-1; j_call: TRBJ1-2; cdr3_aa: CSVEHPEDYGYTF
v_call: TRBV11-2; j_call: TRBJ1-3; cdr3_aa: CASSLDRSGSTIYF
v_call: TRBV14; j_call: TRBJ2-1; cdr3_aa: CASRPTGASGNNEQFF
v_call: TRBV11-1; j_call: TRBJ2-5; cdr3_aa: CASIVAGGGETQYF
v_call: TRBV4-3; j_call: TRBJ2-2; cdr3_aa: CASSHYSGITGELFF
v_call: TRBV10-3; j_call: TRBJ1-4; cdr3_aa: CDISESLTSLVEKLFF
v_call: TRBV5-4; j_call: TRBJ2-1; cdr3_aa: CASSPGGLAGGSEQFF
v_call: TRBV4-3; j_call: TRBJ2-1; cdr3_aa: CASSQELAWAHLYNEEFF
v_call: TRBV4-2; j_call: TRBJ2-1; cdr3_aa: CANSQDPGGGYNEQFF
v_call: TRBV11-1; j_call: TRBJ2-1; cdr3_aa: CASSSRGSFSLYEQFF
v_call: TRBV6-5; j_call: TRBJ2-2; cdr3_aa: CASGRDTGELFF
v_call: TRBV30; j_call: TRBJ2-2; cdr3_aa: CAWSPGLVPGELFF
v_call: TRBV11-2; j_call: TRBJ2-1; cdr3_aa: CASSLTVQNNEQFF
v_call: TRBV4-2; j_call: TRBJ2-7; cdr3_aa: CASSQECNEQYF
v_call: TRBV6-6; j_call: TRBJ2-7; cdr3_aa: CASRPIGAGYEQYF
v_call: TRBV11-2; j_call: TRBJ2-5; cdr3_aa: CASNSRGRQETQYF
v_call: TRBV11-3; j_call: TRBJ2-1; cdr3_aa: CVSSSPPGGRAFSEQFF